This T cell receptor (beta chain) was sequenced during a study of shared clonotypes between healthy human individuals. Repertoires were generated with immunoSEQ multiplex PCR, while TCRdb's copy carries only in-frame clones and drops some. The table has about 2,500,000 clones, more than 90% seen once. Partitioning of CD4+ cells yielded a CD45RA+ naive subset and a CD45RA-negative memory subset. Deletions cut 1 base from V and 1 base from J, with 16 bases between. Germline CDR1 and CDR2: SGHNT and YENEEA. The CDR3 runs to 17 residues. The rearrangement links TRBV11-3 to TRBJ1-2; unclear D gene. The sequence derives from a man aged 18 to 30 in good health. Input material: naive CD4+ T cells sorted from blood. Described subset: CD45RA+ positively selected. CDR3 DNA sequence: TGTGCCAGCAGCTTAGCTTCTCGGCAGTCTATTAACTATGGCTACACCTTC. It is translated as CASSLASRQSINYGYTF. The entire variable domain, with the rest obtained from reference TRBV11-3 and TRBJ1-2, is as follows: EAGVVQSPRYKIIEKKQPVAFWCNPISGHNTLYWYLQNLGQGPELLIRYENEEAVDDSQLPKDRFSAERLKGVDSTLKIQPAELGDSAVYLCASSLASRQSINYGYTFGSGTRLTVV.